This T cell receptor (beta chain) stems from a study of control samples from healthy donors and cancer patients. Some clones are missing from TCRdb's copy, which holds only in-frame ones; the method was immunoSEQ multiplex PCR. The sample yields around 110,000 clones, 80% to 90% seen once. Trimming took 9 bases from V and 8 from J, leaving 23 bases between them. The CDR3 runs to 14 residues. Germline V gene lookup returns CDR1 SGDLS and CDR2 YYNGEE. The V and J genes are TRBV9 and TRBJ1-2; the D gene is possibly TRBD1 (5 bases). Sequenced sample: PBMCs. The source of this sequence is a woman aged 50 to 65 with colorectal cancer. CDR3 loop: CATTRDQGGEGYTF. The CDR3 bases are TGTGCCACTACTCGAGATCAGGGAGGTGAAGGCTACACCTTC.